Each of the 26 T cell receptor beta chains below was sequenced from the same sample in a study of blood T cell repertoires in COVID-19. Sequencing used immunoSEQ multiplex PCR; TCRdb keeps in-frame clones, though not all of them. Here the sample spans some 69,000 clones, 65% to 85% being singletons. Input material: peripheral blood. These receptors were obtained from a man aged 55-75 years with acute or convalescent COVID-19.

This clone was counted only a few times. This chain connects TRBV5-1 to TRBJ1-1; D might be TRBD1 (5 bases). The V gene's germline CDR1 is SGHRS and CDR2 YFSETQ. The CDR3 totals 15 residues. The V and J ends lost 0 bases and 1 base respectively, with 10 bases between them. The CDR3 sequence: CASSLVATANTEAFF. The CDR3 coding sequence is TGCGCCAGCAGCTTGGTTGCGACAGCGAACACTGAAGCTTTCTTT.

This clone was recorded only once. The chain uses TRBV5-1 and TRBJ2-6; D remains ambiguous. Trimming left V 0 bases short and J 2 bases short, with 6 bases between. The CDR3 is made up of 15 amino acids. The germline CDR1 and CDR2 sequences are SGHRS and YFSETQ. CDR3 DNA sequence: TGCGCCAGCAGCTTGGACCGGGCTGGGGCCAACGTCCTGACTTTC. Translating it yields CASSLDRAGANVLTF.

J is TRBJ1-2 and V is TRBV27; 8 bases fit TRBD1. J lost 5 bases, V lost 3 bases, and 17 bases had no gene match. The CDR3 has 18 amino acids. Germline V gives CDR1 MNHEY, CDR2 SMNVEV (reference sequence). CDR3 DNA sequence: TGTGCCAGCAGTTTCTCAGTTCGGACAGGGCATCTTGAGTATGGCTACACCTTC. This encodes CASSFSVRTGHLEYGYTF.

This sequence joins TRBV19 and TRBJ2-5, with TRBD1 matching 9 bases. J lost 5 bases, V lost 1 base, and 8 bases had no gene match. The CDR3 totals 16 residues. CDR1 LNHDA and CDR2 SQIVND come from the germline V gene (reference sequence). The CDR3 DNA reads TGTGCCAGTAGTATAGCGGCACAGGGGGCCGGGGAGACCCAGTACTTC. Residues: CASSIAAQGAGETQYF.

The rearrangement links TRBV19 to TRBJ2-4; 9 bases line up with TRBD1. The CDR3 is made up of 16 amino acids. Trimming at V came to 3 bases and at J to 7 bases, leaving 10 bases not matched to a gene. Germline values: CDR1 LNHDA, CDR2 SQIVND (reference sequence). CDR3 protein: CASSIFGDREGNIQYF. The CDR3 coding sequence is TGTGCCAGTAGTATCTTCGGGGACAGGGAGGGCAACATTCAGTACTTC.

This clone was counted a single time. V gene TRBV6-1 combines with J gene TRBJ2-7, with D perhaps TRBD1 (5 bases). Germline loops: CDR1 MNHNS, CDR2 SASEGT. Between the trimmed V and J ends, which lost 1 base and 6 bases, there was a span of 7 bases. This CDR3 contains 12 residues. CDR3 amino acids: CASSEVTVEQYF. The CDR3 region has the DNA TGTGCCAGCAGTGAAGTGACAGTCGAGCAGTACTTC.

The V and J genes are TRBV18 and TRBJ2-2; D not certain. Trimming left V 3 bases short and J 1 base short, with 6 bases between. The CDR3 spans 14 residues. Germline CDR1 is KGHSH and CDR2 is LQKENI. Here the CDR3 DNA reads TGTGCCAGCTCACCTCCGGGGAACACCGGGGAGCTGTTTTTT. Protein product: CASSPPGNTGELFF.

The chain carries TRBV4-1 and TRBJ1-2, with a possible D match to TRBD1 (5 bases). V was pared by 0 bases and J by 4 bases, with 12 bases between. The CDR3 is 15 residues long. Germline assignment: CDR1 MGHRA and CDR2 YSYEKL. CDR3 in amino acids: CASSQERRTLYGYTF. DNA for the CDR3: TGCGCCAGCAGCCAAGAACGGCGGACACTCTATGGCTACACCTTC.

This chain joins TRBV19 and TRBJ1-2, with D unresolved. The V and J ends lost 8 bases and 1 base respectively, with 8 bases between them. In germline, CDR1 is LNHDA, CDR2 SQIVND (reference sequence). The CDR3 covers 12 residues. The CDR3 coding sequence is TGTGCCAGTCCCCCCTTTAACTATGGCTACACCTTC. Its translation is CASPPFNYGYTF.

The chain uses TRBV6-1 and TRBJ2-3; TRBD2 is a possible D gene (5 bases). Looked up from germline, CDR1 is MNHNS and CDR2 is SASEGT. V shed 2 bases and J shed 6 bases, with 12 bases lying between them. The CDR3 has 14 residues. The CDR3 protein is CASSERLDSDTQYF. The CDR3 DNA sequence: TGTGCCAGCAGTGAACGACTGGACTCGGATACGCAGTATTTT.

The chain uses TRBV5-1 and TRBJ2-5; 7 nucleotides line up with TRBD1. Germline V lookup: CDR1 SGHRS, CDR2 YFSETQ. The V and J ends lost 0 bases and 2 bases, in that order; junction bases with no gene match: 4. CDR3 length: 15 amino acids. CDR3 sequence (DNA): TGCGCCAGCAGCTTGGGGGCGACAGGGCAAGAGACCCAGTACTTC. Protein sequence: CASSLGATGQETQYF.

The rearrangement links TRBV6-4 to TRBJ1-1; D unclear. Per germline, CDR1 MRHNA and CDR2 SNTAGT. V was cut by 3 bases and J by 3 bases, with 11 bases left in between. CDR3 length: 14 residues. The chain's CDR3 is CASSERWADTEAFF. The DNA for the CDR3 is TGTGCCAGCAGTGAACGTTGGGCAGACACTGAAGCTTTCTTT.

This CDR3 reads CATRLPGQGARNTEAFF. The CDR3 bases are TGTGCCACCCGACTCCCGGGACAGGGGGCGCGGAACACTGAAGCTTTCTTT. The chain combines TRBV24-1 with TRBJ1-1; 12 bases are a match to TRBD1. Germline V gives CDR1 KGHDR, CDR2 SFDVKD. V gave up 9 bases and J gave up 1 base; unmatched junction bases: 11. CDR3 length: 17 residues.

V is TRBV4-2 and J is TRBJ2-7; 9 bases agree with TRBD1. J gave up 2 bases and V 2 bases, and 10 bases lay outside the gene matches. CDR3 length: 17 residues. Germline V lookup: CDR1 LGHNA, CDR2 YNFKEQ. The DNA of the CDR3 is TGTGCCAGCAGCCAACTAATCACGGGACAGGGCGCCTACGAGCAGTACTTC. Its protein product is CASSQLITGQGAYEQYF.

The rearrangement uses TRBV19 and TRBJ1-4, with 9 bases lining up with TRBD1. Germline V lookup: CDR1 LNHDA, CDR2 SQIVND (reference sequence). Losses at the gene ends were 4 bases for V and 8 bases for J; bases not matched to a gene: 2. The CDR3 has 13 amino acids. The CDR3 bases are TGTGCCAGTAGTAGGGACAGGGTGGAAAAACTGTTTTTT. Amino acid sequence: CASSRDRVEKLFF.

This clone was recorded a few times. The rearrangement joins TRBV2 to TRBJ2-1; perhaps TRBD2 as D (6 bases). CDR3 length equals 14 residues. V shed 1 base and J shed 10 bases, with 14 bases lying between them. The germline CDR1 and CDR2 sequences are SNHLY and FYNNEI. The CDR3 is CASSEGGEAEEQFF. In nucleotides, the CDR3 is TGTGCCAGCAGTGAAGGAGGGGAGGCTGAGGAGCAGTTCTTC.

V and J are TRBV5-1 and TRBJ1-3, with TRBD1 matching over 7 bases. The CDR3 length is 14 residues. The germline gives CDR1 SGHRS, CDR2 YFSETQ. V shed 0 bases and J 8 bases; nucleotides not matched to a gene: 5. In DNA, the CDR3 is TGCGCCAGCAGCTTGGAAGGGGGCGAAGACACCATATATTTT. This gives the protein CASSLEGGEDTIYF. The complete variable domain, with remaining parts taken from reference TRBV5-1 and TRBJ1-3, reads KAGVTQTPRYLIKTRGQQVTLSCSPISGHRSVSWYQQTPGQGLQFLFEYFSETQRNKGNFPGRFSGRQFSNSRSEMNVSTLELGDSALYLCASSLEGGEDTIYFGEGSWLTVV.

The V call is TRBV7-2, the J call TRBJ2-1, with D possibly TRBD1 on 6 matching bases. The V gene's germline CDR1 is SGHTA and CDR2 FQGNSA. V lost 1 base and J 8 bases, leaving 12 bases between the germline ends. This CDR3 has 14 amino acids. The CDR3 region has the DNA TGTGCCAGCAGCTTAGTGGCCAAGGGGGATGAGCAGTTCTTC. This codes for CASSLVAKGDEQFF.

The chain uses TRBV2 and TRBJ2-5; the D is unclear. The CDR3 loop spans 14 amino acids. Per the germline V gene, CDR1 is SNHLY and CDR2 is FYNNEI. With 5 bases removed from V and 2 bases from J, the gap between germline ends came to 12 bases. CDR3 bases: TGTGCCAGCAGTTACATGGGCCTTCAAGAGACCCAGTACTTC. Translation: CASSYMGLQETQYF.

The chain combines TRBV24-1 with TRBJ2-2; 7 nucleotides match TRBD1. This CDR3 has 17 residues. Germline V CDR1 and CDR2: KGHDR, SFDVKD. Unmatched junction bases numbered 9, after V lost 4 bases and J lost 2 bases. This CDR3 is CATSENRGIGNTGELFF. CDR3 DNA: TGTGCCACCAGTGAAAACAGGGGAATTGGAAACACCGGGGAGCTGTTTTTT.

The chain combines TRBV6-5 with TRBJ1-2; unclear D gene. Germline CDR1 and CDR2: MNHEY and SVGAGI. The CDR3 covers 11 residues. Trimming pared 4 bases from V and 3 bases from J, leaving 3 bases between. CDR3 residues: CASSSDYGYTF. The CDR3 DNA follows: TGTGCCAGCAGTTCGGACTATGGCTACACCTTC.

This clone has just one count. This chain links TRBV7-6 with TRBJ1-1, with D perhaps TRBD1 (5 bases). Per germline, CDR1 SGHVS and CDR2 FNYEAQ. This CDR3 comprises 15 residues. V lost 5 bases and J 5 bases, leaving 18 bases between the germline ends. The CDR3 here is CASSLNQGAKTEAFF. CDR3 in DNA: TGTGCCAGCAGCCTCAACCAGGGTGCAAAAACTGAAGCTTTCTTT.

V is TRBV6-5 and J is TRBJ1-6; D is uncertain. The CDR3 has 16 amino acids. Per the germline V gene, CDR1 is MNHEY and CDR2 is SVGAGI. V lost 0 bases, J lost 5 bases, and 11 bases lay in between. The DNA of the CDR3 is TGTGCCAGCAGTTACTCGGAGCCGTACGATAATTCACCCCTCCACTTT. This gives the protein CASSYSEPYDNSPLHF.

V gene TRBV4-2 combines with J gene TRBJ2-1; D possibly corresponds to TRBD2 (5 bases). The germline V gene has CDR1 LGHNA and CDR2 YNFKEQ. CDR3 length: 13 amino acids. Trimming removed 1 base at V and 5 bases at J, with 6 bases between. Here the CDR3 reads CASSQAGNNEQFF. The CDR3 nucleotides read TGTGCCAGCAGCCAAGCGGGGAACAATGAGCAGTTCTTC.

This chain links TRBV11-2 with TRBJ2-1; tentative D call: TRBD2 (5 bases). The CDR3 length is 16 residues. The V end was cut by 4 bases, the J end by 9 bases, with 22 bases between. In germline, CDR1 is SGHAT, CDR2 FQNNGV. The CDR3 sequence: CASSSSPSGLYGEQFF. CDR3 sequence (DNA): TGTGCCAGCAGCTCGAGCCCGTCCGGACTGTACGGTGAGCAGTTCTTC. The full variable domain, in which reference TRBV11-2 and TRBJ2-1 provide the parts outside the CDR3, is EAGVAQSPRYKIIEKRQSVAFWCNPISGHATLYWYQQILGQGPKLLIQFQNNGVVDDSQLPKDRFSAERLKGVDSTLKIQPAKLEDSAVYLCASSSSPSGLYGEQFFGPGTRLTVL.

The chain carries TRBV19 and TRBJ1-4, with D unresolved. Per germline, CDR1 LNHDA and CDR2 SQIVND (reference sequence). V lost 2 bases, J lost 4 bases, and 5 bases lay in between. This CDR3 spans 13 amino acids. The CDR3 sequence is CASSIRSNEKLFF. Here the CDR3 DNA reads TGTGCCAGTAGTATAAGGAGTAATGAAAAACTGTTTTTT.